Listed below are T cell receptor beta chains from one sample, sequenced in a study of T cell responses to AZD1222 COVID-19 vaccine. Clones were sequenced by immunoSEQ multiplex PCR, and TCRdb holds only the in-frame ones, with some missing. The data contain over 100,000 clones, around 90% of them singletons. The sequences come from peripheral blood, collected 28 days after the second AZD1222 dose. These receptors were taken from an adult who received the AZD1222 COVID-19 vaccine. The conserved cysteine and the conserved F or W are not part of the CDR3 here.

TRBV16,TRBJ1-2,ASSQVSGVYYGYT
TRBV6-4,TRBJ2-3,ASSDFNGYTQY
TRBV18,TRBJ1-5,ASSSGQGASRRNQPQH
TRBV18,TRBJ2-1,ASSPGVSAGGTEQF
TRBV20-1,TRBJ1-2,SAMGGDGYT
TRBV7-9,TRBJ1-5,ASSRDGLAQPQH
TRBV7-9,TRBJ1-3,ASSPTNRQGNTIY
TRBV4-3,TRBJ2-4,ASSQEVWQSGLAKNIQY
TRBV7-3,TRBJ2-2,ASSSADVRNTGELF
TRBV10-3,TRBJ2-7,AISEARTNSYEQY
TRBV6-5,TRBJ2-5,ASRLTSGGYETQY
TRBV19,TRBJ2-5,ASSIAHETQY
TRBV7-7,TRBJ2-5,ASSLAPVGGLQETQY
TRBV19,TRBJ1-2,ASSRDTQWNYGYT
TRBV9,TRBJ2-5,ASSVGPLGETQY
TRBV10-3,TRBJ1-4,AISDRGGTNEKLF
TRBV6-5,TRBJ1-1,ASSYGGKGGTEAF
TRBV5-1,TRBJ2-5,ASSSGLLETQY
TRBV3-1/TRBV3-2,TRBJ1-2,ASSPTGGGYT
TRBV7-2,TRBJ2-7,ASSQDRGPYEQY
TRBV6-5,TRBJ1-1,ASSTGQGNTEAF
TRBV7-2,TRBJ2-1,ASSLPTGLAGHEQF
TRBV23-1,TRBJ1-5,ASSQGQGGQPQH
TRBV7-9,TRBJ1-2,ASSYEQGVGGYT
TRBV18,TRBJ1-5,ASSPRRNGDQPQH
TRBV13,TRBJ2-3,ASSRRGGTDTQY
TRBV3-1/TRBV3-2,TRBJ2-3,ASSQGGGVS
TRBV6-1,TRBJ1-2,ASSEIGTYSGYT
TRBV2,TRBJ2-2,AGRTGRTGELF
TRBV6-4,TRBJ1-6,ASSAHMDSPLH
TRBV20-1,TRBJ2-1,SASRATLYNEQF
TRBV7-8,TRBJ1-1,ASSSTEGLPPGQDF